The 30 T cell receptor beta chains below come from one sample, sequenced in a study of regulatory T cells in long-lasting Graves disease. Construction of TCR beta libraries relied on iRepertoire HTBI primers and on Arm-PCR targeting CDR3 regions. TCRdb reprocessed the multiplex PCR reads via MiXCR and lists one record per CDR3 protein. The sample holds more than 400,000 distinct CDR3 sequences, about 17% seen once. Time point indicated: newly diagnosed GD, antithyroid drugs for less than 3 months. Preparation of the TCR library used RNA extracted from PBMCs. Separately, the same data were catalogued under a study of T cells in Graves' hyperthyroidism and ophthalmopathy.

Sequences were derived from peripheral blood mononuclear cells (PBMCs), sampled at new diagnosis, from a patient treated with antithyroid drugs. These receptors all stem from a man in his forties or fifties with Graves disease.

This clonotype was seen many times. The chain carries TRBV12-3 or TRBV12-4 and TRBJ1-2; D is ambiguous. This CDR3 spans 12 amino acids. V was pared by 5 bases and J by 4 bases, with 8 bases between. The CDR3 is CASSTYSYGYTF. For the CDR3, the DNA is TGTGCCAGCAGTACCTACAGCTATGGCTACACCTTC.

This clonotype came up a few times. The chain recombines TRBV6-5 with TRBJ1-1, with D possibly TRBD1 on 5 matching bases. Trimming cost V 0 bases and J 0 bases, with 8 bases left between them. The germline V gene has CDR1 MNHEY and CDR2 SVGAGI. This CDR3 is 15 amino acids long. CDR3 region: CASSYSGRVNTEAFF. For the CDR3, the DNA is TGTGCCAGCAGTTACTCGGGCAGGGTGAACACTGAAGCTTTCTTT.

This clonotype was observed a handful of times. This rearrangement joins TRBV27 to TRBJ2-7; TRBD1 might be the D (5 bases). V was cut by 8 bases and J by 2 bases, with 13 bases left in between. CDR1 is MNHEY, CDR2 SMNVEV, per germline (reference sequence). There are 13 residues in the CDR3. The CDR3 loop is CASGAAPPYEQYF. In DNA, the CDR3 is TGTGCCAGCGGGGCGGCTCCTCCCTACGAGCAGTACTTC.

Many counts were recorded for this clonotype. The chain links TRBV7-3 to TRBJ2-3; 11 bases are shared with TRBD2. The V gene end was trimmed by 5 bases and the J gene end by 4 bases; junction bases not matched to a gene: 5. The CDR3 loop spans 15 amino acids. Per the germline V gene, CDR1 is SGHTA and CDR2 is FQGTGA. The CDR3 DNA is TGTGCCAGCAGCATACTAGCGGGAGTAGCAGATACGCAGTATTTT. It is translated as CASSILAGVADTQYF.

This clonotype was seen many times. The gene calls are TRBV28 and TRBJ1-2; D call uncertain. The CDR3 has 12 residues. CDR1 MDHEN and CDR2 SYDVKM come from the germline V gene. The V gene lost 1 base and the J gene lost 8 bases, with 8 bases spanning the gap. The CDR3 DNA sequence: TGTGCCAGCAGTTTATACCCTGGCGGCTACACCTTC. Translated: CASSLYPGGYTF.

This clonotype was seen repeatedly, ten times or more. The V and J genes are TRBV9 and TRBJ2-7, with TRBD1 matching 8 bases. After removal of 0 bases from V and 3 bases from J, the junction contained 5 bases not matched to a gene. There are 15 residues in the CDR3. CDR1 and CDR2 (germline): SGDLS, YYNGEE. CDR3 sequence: CASSVGDRGYYEQYF. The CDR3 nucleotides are TGTGCCAGCAGCGTAGGTGACAGGGGCTACTACGAGCAGTACTTC. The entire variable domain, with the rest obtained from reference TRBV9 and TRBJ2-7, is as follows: DSGVTQTPKHLITATGQRVTLRCSPRSGDLSVYWYQQSLDQGLQFLIQYYNGEERAKGNILERFSAQQFPDLHSELNLSSLELGDSALYFCASSVGDRGYYEQYFGPGTRLTVT.

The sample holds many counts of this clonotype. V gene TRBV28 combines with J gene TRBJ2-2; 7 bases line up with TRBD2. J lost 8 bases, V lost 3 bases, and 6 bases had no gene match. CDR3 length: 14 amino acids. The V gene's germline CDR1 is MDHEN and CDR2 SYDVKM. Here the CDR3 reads CASSLVSGIGELFF. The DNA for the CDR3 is TGTGCCAGCAGTTTGGTGAGCGGGATTGGGGAGCTGTTTTTT.

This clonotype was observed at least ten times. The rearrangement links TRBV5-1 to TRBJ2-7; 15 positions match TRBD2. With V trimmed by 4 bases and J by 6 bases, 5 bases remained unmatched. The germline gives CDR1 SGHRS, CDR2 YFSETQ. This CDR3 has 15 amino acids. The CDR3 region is CASSPGLAGGGEQYF. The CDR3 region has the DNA TGCGCCAGCAGCCCGGGACTAGCGGGAGGTGGCGAGCAGTACTTC.

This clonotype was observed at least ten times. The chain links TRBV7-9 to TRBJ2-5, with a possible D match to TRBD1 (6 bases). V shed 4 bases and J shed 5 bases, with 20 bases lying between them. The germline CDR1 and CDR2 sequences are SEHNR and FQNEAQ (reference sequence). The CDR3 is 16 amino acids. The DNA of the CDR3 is TGTGCCAGCAGCTGGGGGCGGACAGAGTGGGGGGAGACCCAGTACTTC. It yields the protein CASSWGRTEWGETQYF.

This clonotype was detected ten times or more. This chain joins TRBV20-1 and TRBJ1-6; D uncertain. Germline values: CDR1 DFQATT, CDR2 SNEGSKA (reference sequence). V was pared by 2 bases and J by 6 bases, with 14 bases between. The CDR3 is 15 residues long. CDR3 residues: CSARYGSHLNSPLHF. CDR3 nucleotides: TGCAGTGCTAGATACGGGTCTCACCTTAATTCACCCCTCCACTTT.

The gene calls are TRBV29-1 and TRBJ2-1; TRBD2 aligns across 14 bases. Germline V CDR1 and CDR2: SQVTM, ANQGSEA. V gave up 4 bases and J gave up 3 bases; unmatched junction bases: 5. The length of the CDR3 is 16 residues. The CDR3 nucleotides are TGCAGCGTTGGACTAGCGGGAGGGTTTAACTACAATGAGCAGTTCTTC. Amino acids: CSVGLAGGFNYNEQFF.

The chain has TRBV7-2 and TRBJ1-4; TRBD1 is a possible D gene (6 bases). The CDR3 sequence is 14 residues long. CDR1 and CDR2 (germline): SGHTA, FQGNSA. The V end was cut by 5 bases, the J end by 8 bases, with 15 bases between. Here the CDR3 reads CASSLARGGEKLFF. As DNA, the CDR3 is TGTGCCAGCAGCCTTGCTAGGGGGGGAGAAAAACTGTTTTTT. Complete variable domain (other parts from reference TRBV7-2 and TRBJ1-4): GAGVSQSPSNKVTEKGKDVELRCDPISGHTALYWYRQSLGQGLEFLIYFQGNSAPDKSGLPSDRFSAERTGGSVSTLTIQRTQQEDSAVYLCASSLARGGEKLFFGSGTQLSVL.

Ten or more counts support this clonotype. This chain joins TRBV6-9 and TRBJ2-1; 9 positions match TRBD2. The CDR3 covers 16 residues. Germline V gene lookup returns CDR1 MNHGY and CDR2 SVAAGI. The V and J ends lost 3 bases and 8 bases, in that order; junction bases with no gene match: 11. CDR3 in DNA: TGTGCCAGCAGTTACACTTCAGCGGGAGGACCCCATGAGCAGTTCTTC. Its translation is CASSYTSAGGPHEQFF.

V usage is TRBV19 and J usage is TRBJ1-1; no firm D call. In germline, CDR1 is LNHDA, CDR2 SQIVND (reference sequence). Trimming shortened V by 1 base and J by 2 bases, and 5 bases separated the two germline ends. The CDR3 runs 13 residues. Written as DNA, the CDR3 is TGTGCCAGTAGTATAGTTCCCAACACTGAAGCTTTCTTT. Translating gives CASSIVPNTEAFF.

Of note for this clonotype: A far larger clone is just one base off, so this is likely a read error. The CDR3 coding sequence is TGCAGTGCTGGGGGACTAGCGGGGTACAATGAGCAGTACTTC. Translating gives CSAGGLAGYNEQYF. The genes are TRBV20-1 and TRBJ2-5; 13 bases are shared with TRBD2. This CDR3 is 14 amino acids long. The germline V gene has CDR1 DFQATT and CDR2 SNEGSKA (reference sequence). V dropped 5 bases and J dropped 11; count of bases not matched to a gene: 11.

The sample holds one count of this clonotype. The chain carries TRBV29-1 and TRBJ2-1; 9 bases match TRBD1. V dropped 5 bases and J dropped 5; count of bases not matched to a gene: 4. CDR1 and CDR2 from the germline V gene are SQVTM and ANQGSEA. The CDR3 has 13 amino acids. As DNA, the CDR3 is TGCAGCGTTTGGGACAGGGAGGACAATGAGCAGTTCTTC. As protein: CSVWDREDNEQFF.

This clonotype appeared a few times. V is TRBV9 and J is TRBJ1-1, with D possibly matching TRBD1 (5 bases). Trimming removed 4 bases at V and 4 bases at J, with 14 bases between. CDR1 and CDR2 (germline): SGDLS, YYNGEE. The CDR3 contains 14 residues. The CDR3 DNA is TGTGCCAGCAGCACCGGGACCTGGGGCACTGAAGCTTTCTTT. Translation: CASSTGTWGTEAFF.

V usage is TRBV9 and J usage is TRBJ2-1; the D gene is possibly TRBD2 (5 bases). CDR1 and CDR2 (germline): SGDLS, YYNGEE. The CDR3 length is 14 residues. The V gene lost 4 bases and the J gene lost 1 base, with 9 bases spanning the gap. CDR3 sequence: CASSPRTSYNEQFF. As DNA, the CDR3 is TGTGCCAGCAGCCCGCGGACTTCCTACAATGAGCAGTTCTTC.

Written as DNA, the CDR3 is TGCGCCAGCGGGACAGGGATCCGTAAGCAGTTCTTC. Its translation is CASGTGIRKQFF. V usage is TRBV5-1 and J usage is TRBJ2-1, with 9 nucleotides matching TRBD1. The CDR3 loop spans 12 amino acids. The V and J ends lost 7 bases and 11 bases, in that order; junction bases with no gene match: 7. Per germline, CDR1 SGHRS and CDR2 YFSETQ.

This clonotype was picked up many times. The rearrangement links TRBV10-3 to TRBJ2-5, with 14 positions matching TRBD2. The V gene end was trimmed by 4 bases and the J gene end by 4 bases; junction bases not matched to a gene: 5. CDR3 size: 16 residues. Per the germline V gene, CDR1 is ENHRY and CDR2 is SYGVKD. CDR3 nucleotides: TGTGCCATCAGTGGGGGGACTAGCGGGAGTCGAGAGACCCAGTACTTC. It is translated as CAISGGTSGSRETQYF.

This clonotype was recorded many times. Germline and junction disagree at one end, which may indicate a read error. The CDR3 is CASSLVKGGRADTQYF. CDR3 bases: TGCGCCAGCAGCTTGGTTAAAGGGGGACGCGCAGATACGCAGTATTTT. The V gene is TRBV7-9, the J gene TRBJ2-3; the D gene is possibly TRBD1 (6 bases). CDR3 length: 16 residues. Germline assignment: CDR1 SEHNR and CDR2 FQNEAQ (reference sequence).

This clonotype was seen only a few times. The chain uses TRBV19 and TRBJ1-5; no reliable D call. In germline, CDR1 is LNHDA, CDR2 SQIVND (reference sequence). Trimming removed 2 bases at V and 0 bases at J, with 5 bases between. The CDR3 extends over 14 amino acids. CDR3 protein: CASSIMISNQPQHF. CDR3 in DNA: TGTGCCAGTAGTATAATGATTAGCAATCAGCCCCAGCATTTT.

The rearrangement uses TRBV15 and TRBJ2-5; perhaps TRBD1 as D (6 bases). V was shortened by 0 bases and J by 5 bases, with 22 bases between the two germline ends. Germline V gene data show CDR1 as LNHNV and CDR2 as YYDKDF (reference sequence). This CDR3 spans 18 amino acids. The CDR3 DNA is TGTGCCACCAGCAGAGATCTGTTGGGGATTCCTAGGGGGGAGACCCAGTACTTC. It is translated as CATSRDLLGIPRGETQYF.

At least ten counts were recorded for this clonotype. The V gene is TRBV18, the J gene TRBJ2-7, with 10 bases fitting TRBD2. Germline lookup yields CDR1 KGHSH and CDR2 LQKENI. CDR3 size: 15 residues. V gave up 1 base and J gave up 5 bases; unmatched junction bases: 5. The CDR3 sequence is CASSPQSSGSHEQYF. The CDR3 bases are TGTGCCAGCTCACCACAGTCTAGCGGGAGCCACGAGCAGTACTTC. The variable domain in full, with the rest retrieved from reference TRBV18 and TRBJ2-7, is NAGVMQNPRHLVRRRGQEARLRCSPMKGHSHVYWYRQLPEEGLKFMVYLQKENIIDESGMPKERFSAEFPKEGPSILRIQQVVRGDSAAYFCASSPQSSGSHEQYFGPGTRLTVT.

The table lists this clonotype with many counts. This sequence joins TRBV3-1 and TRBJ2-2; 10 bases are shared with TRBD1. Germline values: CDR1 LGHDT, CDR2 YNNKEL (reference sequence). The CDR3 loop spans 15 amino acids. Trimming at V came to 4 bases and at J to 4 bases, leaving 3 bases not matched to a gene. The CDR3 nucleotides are TGTGCCAGCAGCCCGGGACAGGGGATCACCGGGGAGCTGTTTTTT. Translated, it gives CASSPGQGITGELFF.

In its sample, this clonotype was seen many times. CDR3 in DNA: TGTGCCAGCAGTTTGGCTAGCGGGACAGGCGGCCAAGAGACCCAGTACTTC. Its protein product is CASSLASGTGGQETQYF. J is TRBJ2-1 and V is TRBV28; maybe TRBD2 (9 bases). The end of the DNA aligns better with TRBJ2-5, so the J call may be wrong. CDR1 and CDR2 from the germline V gene are MDHEN and SYDVKM. The CDR3 spans 17 residues.

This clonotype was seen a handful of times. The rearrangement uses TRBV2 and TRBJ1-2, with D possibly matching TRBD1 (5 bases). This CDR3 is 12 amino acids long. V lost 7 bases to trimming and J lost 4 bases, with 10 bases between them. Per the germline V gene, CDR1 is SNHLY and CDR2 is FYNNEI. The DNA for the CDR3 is TGTGCCAGCATCGCAGGGACCTATGGCTACACCTTC. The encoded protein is CASIAGTYGYTF.

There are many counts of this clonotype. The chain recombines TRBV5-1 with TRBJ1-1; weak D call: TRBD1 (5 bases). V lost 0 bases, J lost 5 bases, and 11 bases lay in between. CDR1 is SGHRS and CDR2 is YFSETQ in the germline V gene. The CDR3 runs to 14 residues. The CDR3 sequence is CASSLDLQGTEAFF. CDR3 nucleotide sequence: TGCGCCAGCAGCTTGGATTTGCAGGGAACTGAAGCTTTCTTT.

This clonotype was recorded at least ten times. CDR3 sequence reads: CASRRRPLVAGEETYEQYF. CDR3 bases: TGCGCCAGCAGGAGGAGACCTTTGGTAGCGGGAGAAGAGACCTACGAGCAGTACTTC. The chain joins TRBV5-1 to TRBJ2-7; 9 nucleotides align to TRBD2. CDR3 length equals 19 residues. V dropped 5 bases and J dropped 2; count of bases not matched to a gene: 20. Germline CDR1 and CDR2: SGHRS and YFSETQ.

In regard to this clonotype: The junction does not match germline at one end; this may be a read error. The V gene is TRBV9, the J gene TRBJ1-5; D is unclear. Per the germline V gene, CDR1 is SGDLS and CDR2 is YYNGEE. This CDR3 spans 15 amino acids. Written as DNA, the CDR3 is TGTGCCTGCAGCGTAGGTTCGGGGTCTGATCAGCCCCAGCATTTT. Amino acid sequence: CACSVGSGSDQPQHF.